These T cell receptor beta chains were read from a single sample in a study of T cell responses to AZD1222 COVID-19 vaccine. Profiling relied on immunoSEQ multiplex PCR, and the TCRdb table lists in-frame clones only, not all of them. The sample holds 190,000 or so clones, approximately 93% seen once. This specimen consisted of peripheral blood, obtained 28 days after the second AZD1222 dose. These receptors originate from an adult who received the AZD1222 COVID-19 vaccine. The conserved cysteine and the conserved F or W are not part of the CDR3 here.

TRBJ2-3 | TRBV7-9 | ASSLVDRDTDTQY
TRBJ2-1 | TRBV7-2 | ASSLVLAGGNEQF
TRBJ2-1 | TRBV3-1/TRBV3-2 | ASSQDRGGPYNEQF
TRBJ1-2 | TRBV7-3 | ASSSSSTDIRARSGYT
TRBJ2-3 | TRBV7-3 | ASSPGQGKFGDTQY
TRBJ1-1 | TRBV7-8 | ASSLGVMGYTEAF
TRBJ1-1 | TRBV20-1 | SALKGLEAF
TRBJ1-2 | TRBV30 | AWSVLTGQNGYT
TRBJ2-5 | TRBV2 | ASSEGLAGAQETQY
TRBJ1-6 | TRBV3-1/TRBV3-2 | ASTLWGSPLH
TRBJ2-5 | TRBV7-9 | ASSRDLYQETQY
TRBJ2-1 | TRBV25-1 | ASRRQRVGGEGEQF
TRBJ1-1 | TRBV19 | ASSLGGVNTEAF
TRBJ1-5 | TRBV12-3/TRBV12-4 | ASSDSLGPQH
TRBJ1-1 | TRBV7-2 | ASSLVTAQEAEAF
TRBJ2-7 | TRBV5-5 | ASSLDWGVHEQY
TRBJ1-1 | TRBV29-1 | SVVRSPGMNTEAF
TRBJ2-2 | TRBV6-5 | ASRPGTNTGELF
TRBJ1-2 | TRBV7-2 | ASSWRDSRGYT
TRBJ2-6 | TRBV5-1 | ASSFGSGNSGANVLT
TRBJ2-7 | TRBV9 | ASSVGSQVGPYEQY
TRBJ2-2 | TRBV23-1 | ASSWTGSLDSAGELF
TRBJ2-1 | TRBV30 | AWSAGSSGYNEQF
TRBJ1-4 | TRBV2 | ASSATGHPPEKLF
TRBJ2-5 | TRBV5-1 | ASSGGTGIVAQETQY
TRBJ2-1 | TRBV18 | ASSPGQGQYNEQF
TRBJ1-1 | TRBV28 | ASISNTEAF
TRBJ1-2 | TRBV7-9 | ASSLGREDLYGYT
TRBJ2-7 | TRBV12-5 | ASGLAYEQY
TRBJ2-5 | TRBV18 | ASTGQGMQETQY
TRBJ2-5 | TRBV5-6 | ASSLRSGGNRETQY
TRBJ1-5 | TRBV12-3/TRBV12-4 | ASSDSENQPQH
TRBJ2-7 | TRBV6-1 | ASSEARRYEQY
TRBJ1-1 | TRBV5-1 | ASSPGQGGGYTEAF
TRBJ1-5 | TRBV28 | ADDQPQH
TRBJ1-4 | TRBV27 | ASSLSYRGREIEKLF
TRBJ1-3 | TRBV7-2 | ASSLTGSFGGNTIY
TRBJ2-2 | TRBV2 | ASSEIQGAAGELF
TRBJ1-1 | TRBV5-6 | ASSETRYTEAF